Listed here are 8 T cell receptor beta chains from one sample, sequenced in a study of early T cells in non-severe SARS-CoV-2 infection. A single record per CDR3 protein comes from TCRdb applying MiXCR to the 5' RACE reads. The sample carries about 29,000 distinct CDR3 sequences, more than 3.5% recorded once. The sequencing sample was made of whole blood. Receptors were obtained from an adult who was a healthcare worker with PCR-confirmed SARS-CoV-2 infection or an uninfected control (not recorded which).

This clonotype was observed a handful of times. The V and J genes are TRBV3-1 and TRBJ2-7; 11 bases match TRBD2. Germline V gene data show CDR1 as LGHDT and CDR2 as YNNKEL (reference sequence). The CDR3 has 13 residues. Trimming at V came to 2 bases and at J to 6 bases, leaving 0 bases not matched to a gene. CDR3 in DNA: TGTGCCAGCAGCCAACTAGCGGGGGGCGAGCAGTACTTC. It specifies CASSQLAGGEQYF.

This clonotype turned up a few times. The rearrangement uses TRBV12-3 or TRBV12-4 and TRBJ2-3, with a possible D match to TRBD1 (8 bases). This CDR3 contains 14 residues. Trimming took 5 bases from V and 5 from J, leaving 14 bases between them. The CDR3 spells CASSLQGGVDTQYF. Here the CDR3 DNA reads TGTGCCAGCAGTCTACAGGGGGGGGTAGATACGCAGTATTTT.

This clonotype was picked up many times. The chain has TRBV2 and TRBJ1-1, with D possibly being TRBD1 (5 bases). V lost 0 bases to trimming and J lost 3 bases, with 11 bases between them. There are 15 residues in the CDR3. Germline values: CDR1 SNHLY, CDR2 FYNNEI. This CDR3 is CASSEAQGVYTEAFF. CDR3 coding DNA: TGTGCCAGCAGTGAAGCGCAGGGCGTCTACACTGAAGCTTTCTTT.

This clonotype has just a few counts. This chain links TRBV9 with TRBJ2-5; 7 nucleotides line up with TRBD1. With V trimmed by 0 bases and J by 3 bases, 5 bases remained unmatched. The CDR3 covers 15 residues. In germline, CDR1 is SGDLS, CDR2 YYNGEE. The CDR3 coding sequence is TGTGCCAGCAGCGTAGTGTCAGGGGGTAAAGAGACCCAGTACTTC. Its translation: CASSVVSGGKETQYF.

This clonotype appeared many times. The chain carries TRBV7-9 and TRBJ2-2, with D possibly TRBD2 on 6 matching bases. The CDR3 totals 15 residues. From germline, CDR1 is SEHNR and CDR2 FQNEAQ (reference sequence). The V and J ends lost 1 base and 4 bases respectively, with 10 bases between them. CDR3 in DNA: TGTGCCAGCAGCTTAGTGCGGGGAAGCACCGGGGAGCTGTTTTTT. This encodes CASSLVRGSTGELFF.

This clonotype was counted at least ten times. V gene TRBV11-3 combines with J gene TRBJ1-2, with 8 bases lining up with TRBD1. The CDR3 sequence is 17 residues long. Per the germline V gene, CDR1 is SGHNT and CDR2 is YENEEA. Trimming took 1 base from V and 4 from J; bases not matched to a gene: 11. The DNA of the CDR3 is TGTGCCAGCAGCTTAGGTTCAGGTGCAGGGGGCTCCTATGGCTACACCTTC. Its protein product is CASSLGSGAGGSYGYTF.

This clonotype was counted ten times or more. The V gene is TRBV11-1, the J gene TRBJ2-3; D is perhaps TRBD2 (7 bases). This CDR3 has 15 amino acids. Trimming shortened V by 2 bases and J by 5 bases, and 14 bases separated the two germline ends. Germline V gene sequence: CDR1 SGHAT, CDR2 FQDESV (reference sequence). CDR3 bases: TGTGCCAGCAGCTTAAAGGCGGGGGCCCGAGATACGCAGTATTTT. Protein product: CASSLKAGARDTQYF. Drawing the rest from reference TRBV11-1 and TRBJ2-3, the complete variable domain is EAEVAQSPRYKITEKSQAVAFWCDPISGHATLYWYRQILGQGPELLVQFQDESVVDDSQLPKDRFSAERLKGVDSTLKIQPAELGDSAMYLCASSLKAGARDTQYFGPGTRLTVL.

V and J are TRBV6-6 and TRBJ1-6, with D unresolved. This CDR3 has 11 residues. Deletions cut 5 bases from V and 9 bases from J, with 5 bases between. Germline values: CDR1 MNHNY, CDR2 SVGAGI (reference sequence). CDR3 residues: CASSAASPLHF. Written as DNA, the CDR3 is TGTGCCAGCAGTGCTGCTTCACCCCTCCACTTT.